One TCR beta chain is described in this entry. The antigen remains unidentified. The data are from a study of Ad26.COV2.S vaccination and SARS-CoV-2 variants. Study summary: Dosing was one shot or two shots 56 days apart. Study-wide results and limits: Quantification of TCR breadth and depth may have yielded underestimates of total T cell responses. People given the vaccine had a wider spike-specific TCR breadth than placebo recipients did.

CDR3 size: 14 residues. In germline, CDR1 is SNHLY, CDR2 FYNNEI. The ends were cut back, 7 bases at V and 2 bases at J, with 14 bases in the middle. Treatment indicated: around 19 received Ad26.COV2.S at low or high dose, single or two shots; roughly 5 received placebo; per-sample allocation not given. Samples were taken on day 63 after the first vaccine or placebo injection. Based in Boston, the donor was an adult of 18-55 years. Some clones are missing from TCRdb's copy, which holds only in-frame ones; the method was immunoSEQ multiplex PCR. The table records hundreds of thousands of clones, around 89% of them present only once.

The chain employs TRBV2 and TRBJ1-2; D is uncertain. This sample comprised peripheral blood, obtained in a trial of Ad26.COV2.S vaccine versus placebo. The clonotype comes from a person aged 18 to 65 who received the Ad26.COV2.S COVID-19 vaccine or a placebo. CDR3 residues: CASKIGHGNYGYTF. CDR3 nucleotides: TGTGCCAGCAAGATAGGCCACGGGAACTATGGCTACACCTTC.